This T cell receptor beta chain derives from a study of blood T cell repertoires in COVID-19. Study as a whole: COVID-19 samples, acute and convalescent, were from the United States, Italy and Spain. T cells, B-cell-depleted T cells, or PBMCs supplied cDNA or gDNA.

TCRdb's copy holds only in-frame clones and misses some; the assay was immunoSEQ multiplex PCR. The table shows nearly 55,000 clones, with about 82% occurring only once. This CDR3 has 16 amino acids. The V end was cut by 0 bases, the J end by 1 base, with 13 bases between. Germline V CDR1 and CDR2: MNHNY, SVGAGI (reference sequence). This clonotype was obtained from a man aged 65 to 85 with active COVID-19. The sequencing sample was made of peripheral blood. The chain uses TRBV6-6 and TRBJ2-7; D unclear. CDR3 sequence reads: CASSYSINPSSYEQYF. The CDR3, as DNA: TGTGCCAGCAGTTACTCGATAAACCCCAGTTCCTACGAGCAGTACTTC.